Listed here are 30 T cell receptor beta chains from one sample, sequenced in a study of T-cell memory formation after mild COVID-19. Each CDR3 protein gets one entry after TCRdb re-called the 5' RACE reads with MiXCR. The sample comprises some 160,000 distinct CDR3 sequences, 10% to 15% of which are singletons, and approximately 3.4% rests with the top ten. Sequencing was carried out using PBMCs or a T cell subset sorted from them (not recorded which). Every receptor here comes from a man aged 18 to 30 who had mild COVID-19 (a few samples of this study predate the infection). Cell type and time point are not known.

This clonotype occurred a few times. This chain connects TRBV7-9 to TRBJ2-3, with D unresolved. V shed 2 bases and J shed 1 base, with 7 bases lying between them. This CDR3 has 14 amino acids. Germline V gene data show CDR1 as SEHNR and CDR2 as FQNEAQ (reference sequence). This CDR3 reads CASSLFIRTDTQYF. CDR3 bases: TGTGCCAGCAGCTTATTCATTCGCACAGATACGCAGTATTTT.

Here the CDR3 reads CASSTGTGGNIQYF. CDR3 coding DNA: TGTGCCAGCAGCACTGGGACAGGGGGAAACATTCAGTACTTC. The V gene is TRBV9, the J gene TRBJ2-4; 11 nucleotides align to TRBD1. The junction had 3 bases not matched to a gene; V was cut back by 4 bases and J by 6 bases. CDR3 length: 14 residues. Germline CDR1 is SGDLS and CDR2 is YYNGEE. The whole variable domain, filled in from reference TRBV9 and TRBJ2-4, reads DSGVTQTPKHLITATGQRVTLRCSPRSGDLSVYWYQQSLDQGLQFLIQYYNGEERAKGNILERFSAQQFPDLHSELNLSSLELGDSALYFCASSTGTGGNIQYFGAGTRLSVL.

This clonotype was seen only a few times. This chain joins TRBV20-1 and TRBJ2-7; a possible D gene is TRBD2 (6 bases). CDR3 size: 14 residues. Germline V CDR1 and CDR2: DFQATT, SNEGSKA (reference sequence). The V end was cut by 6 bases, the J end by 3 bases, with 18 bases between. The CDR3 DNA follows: TGCAGTGCACTAGGGCGGGGAAAAGGCTACGAGCAGTACTTC. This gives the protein CSALGRGKGYEQYF.

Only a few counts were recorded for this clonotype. The CDR3 coding sequence is TGTGCCAGCAACGAGGGGCCAAGAGAGACCCAGTACTTC. This gives the protein CASNEGPRETQYF. The chain joins TRBV2 to TRBJ2-5; the D gene could be TRBD1 or TRBD2 (5 bases each). Between the trimmed V and J ends, which lost 7 bases and 4 bases, there was a span of 13 bases. Germline V lookup: CDR1 SNHLY, CDR2 FYNNEI. This CDR3 spans 13 amino acids.

CDR3 sequence: CSVGGLAFSGELFF. The CDR3 nucleotides read TGCAGCGTCGGGGGACTTGCATTCAGCGGGGAGCTGTTTTTT. The chain links TRBV29-1 to TRBJ2-2; D is possibly TRBD2 (6 bases). The V end was cut by 6 bases, the J end by 7 bases, with 18 bases between. This CDR3 contains 14 residues. Germline-derived CDR1 and CDR2 are SQVTM and ANQGSEA.

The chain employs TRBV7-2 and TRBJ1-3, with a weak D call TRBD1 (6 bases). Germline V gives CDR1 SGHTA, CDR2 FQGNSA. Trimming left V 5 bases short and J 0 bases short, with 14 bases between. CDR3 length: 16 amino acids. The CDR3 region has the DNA TGTGCCAGCAGCATCGGGGGCAGCTTCTCTGGAAACACCATATATTTT. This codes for CASSIGGSFSGNTIYF.

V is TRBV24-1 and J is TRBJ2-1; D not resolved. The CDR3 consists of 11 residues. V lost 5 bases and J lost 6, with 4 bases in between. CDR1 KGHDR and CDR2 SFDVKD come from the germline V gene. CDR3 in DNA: TGTGCCACCAGTGCAGGCAATGAGCAGTTCTTC. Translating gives CATSAGNEQFF.

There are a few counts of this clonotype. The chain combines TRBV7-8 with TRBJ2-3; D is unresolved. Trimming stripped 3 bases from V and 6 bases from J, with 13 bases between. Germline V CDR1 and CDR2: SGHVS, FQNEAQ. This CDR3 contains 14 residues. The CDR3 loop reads CASSFEWITDTQYF. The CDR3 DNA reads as TGTGCCAGCAGCTTTGAGTGGATCACGGATACGCAGTATTTT.

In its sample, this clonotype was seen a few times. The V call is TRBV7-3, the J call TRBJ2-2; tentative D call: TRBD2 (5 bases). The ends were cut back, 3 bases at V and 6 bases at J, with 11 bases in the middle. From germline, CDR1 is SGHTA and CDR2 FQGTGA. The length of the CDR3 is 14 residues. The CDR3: CASSFRGSPGELFF. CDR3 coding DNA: TGTGCCAGCAGCTTCCGAGGGTCCCCCGGGGAGCTGTTTTTT.

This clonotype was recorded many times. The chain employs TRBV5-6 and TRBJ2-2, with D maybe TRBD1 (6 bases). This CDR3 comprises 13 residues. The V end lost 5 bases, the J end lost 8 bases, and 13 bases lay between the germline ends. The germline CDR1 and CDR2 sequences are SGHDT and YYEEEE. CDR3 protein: CASSLRGPGELFF. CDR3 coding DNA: TGTGCCAGCAGTCTCAGGGGTCCAGGGGAGCTGTTTTTT.

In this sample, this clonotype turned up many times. Here the CDR3 reads CASSLGRLDTQYF. The CDR3 bases are TGTGCCAGCAGCTTAGGCCGTCTAGATACGCAGTATTTT. The J gene is TRBJ2-3, the V gene TRBV7-6; no reliable D call. Germline V gene sequence: CDR1 SGHVS, CDR2 FNYEAQ. This CDR3 contains 13 residues. With 1 base removed from V and 5 bases from J, the gap between germline ends came to 7 bases.

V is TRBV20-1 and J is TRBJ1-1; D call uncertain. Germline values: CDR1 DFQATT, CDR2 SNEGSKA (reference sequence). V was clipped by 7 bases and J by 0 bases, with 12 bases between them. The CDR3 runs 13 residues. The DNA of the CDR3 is TGCAGTGTAGATGAGGGAGTGAACACTGAAGCTTTCTTT. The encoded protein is CSVDEGVNTEAFF.

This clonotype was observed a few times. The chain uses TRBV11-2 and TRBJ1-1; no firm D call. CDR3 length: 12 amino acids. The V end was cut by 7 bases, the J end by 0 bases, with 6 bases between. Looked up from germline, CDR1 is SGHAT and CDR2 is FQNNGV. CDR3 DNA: TGTGCCAGCACAAGCTTGAACACTGAAGCTTTCTTT. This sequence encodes CASTSLNTEAFF. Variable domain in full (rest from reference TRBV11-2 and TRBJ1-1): EAGVAQSPRYKIIEKRQSVAFWCNPISGHATLYWYQQILGQGPKLLIQFQNNGVVDDSQLPKDRFSAERLKGVDSTLKIQPAKLEDSAVYLCASTSLNTEAFFGQGTRLTVV.

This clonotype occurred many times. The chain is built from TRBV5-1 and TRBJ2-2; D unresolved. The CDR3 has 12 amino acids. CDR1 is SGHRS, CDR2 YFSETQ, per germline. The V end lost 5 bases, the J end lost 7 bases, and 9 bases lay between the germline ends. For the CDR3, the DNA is TGCGCCAGCAGATTGATTGTCGGGGAGCTGTTTTTT. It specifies CASRLIVGELFF.

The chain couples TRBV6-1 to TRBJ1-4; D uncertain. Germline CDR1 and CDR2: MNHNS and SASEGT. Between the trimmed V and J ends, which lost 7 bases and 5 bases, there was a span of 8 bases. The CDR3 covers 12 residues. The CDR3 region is CASIGPNEKLFF. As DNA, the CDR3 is TGTGCCAGCATCGGGCCGAATGAAAAACTGTTTTTT.

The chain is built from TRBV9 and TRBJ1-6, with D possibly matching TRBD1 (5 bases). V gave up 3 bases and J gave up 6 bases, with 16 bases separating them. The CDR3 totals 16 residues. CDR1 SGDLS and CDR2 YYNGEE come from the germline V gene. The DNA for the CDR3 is TGTGCCAGCAGCGCGCACCAGGCGGGGACTAATTCACCCCTCCACTTT. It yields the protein CASSAHQAGTNSPLHF.

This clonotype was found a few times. CDR3 sequence: CASSLAAGTPNQPQHF. The CDR3 DNA is TGTGCCAGCAGCTTGGCCGCGGGAACACCCAATCAGCCCCAGCATTTT. V usage is TRBV5-6 and J usage is TRBJ1-5, with D unresolved. The germline V gene has CDR1 SGHDT and CDR2 YYEEEE. The CDR3 length is 16 residues. V was clipped by 0 bases and J by 3 bases, with 13 bases between them.

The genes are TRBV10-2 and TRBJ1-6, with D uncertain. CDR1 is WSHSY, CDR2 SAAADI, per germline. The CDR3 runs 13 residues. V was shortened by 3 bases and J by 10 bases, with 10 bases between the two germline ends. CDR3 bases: TGCGCCAGCAGTGAAAACTTGCGCTCACCCCTCCACTTT. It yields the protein CASSENLRSPLHF.

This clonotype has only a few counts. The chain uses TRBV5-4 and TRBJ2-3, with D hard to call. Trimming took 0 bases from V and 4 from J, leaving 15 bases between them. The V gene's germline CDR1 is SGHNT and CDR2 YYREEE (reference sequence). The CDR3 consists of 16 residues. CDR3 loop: CASSLVYHSGPDTQYF. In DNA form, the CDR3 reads TGTGCCAGCAGCTTGGTTTATCATTCAGGTCCAGATACGCAGTATTTT.

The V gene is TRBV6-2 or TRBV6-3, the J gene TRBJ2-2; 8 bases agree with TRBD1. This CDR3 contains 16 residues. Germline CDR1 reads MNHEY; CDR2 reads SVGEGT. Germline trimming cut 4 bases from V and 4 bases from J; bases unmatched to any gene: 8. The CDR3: CASSFWTGSSTGELFF. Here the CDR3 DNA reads TGTGCCAGCAGTTTTTGGACAGGGTCAAGCACCGGGGAGCTGTTTTTT.

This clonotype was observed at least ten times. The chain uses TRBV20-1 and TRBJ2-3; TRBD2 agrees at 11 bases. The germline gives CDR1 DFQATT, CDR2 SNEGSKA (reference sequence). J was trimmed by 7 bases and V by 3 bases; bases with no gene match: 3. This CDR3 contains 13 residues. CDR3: CSASSGGVYTQYF. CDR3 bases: TGCAGTGCTAGTAGCGGGGGGGTATATACGCAGTATTTT.

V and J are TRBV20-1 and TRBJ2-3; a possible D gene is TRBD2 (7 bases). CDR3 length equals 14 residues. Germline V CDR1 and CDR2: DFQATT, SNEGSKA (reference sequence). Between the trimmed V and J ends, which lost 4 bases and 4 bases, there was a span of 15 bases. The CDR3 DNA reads TGCAGTGCTATGGTGGGGGGGCTTTCAGATACGCAGTATTTT. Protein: CSAMVGGLSDTQYF.

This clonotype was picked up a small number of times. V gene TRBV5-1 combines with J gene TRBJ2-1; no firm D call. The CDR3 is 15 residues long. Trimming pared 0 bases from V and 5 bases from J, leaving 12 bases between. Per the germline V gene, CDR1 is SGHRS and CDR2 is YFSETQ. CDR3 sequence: CASSLDPLGNNEQFF. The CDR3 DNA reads TGCGCCAGCAGCTTGGACCCACTCGGAAACAATGAGCAGTTCTTC.

The CDR3: CASSYRGLLNTGELFF. As DNA, the CDR3 is TGTGCCAGCAGTTACAGGGGATTATTGAACACCGGGGAGCTGTTTTTT. J is TRBJ2-2 and V is TRBV12-3 or TRBV12-4; 7 bases align to TRBD1. The CDR3 contains 16 residues. V shed 4 bases, J shed 1 base, and the junction held 6 bases outside the gene matches.

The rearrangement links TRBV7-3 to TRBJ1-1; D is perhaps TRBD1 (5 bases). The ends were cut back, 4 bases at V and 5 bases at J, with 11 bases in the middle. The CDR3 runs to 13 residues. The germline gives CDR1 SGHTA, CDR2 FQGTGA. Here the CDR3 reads CASSSGGRTEAFF. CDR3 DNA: TGTGCCAGCAGCTCTGGGGGTCGGACTGAAGCTTTCTTT.

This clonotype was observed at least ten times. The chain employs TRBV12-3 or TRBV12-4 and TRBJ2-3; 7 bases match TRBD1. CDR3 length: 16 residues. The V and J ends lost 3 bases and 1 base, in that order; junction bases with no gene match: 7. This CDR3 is CASSFIAGGGTDTQYF. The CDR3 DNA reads TGTGCCAGCAGTTTTATAGCAGGGGGTGGCACAGATACGCAGTATTTT.

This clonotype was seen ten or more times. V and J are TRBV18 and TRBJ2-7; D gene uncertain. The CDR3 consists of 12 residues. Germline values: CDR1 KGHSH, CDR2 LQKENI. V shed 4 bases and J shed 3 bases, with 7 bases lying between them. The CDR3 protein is CASSQANYEQYF. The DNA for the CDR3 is TGTGCCAGCTCACAGGCTAACTACGAGCAGTACTTC.

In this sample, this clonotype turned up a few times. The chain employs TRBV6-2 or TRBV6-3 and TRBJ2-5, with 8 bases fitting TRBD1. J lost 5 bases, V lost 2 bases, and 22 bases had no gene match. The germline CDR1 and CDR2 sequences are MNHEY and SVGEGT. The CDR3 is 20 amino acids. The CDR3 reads CASSYTNAGTGSLGWETQYF. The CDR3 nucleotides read TGTGCCAGCAGTTACACGAACGCCGGGACAGGTAGCTTAGGCTGGGAGACCCAGTACTTC.

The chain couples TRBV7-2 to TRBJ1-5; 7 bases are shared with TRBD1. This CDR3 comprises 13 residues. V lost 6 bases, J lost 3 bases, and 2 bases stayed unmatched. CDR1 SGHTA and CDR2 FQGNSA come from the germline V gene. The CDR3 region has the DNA TGTGCCAGCAGTGACAGGGTCAATCAGCCCCAGCATTTT. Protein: CASSDRVNQPQHF.

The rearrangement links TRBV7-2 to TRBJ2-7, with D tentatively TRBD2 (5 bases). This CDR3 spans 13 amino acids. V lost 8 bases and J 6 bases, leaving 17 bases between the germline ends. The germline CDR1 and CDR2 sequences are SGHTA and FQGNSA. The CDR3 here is CASGGSLLTEQYV. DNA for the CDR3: TGTGCCAGCGGCGGGTCCCTGCTGACCGAGCAGTACGTC.